The sequence of this T cell receptor beta chain was determined in a study of T cell responses to AZD1222 COVID-19 vaccine (dated by TCRdb to the early 2020s). Notes on the research overall: TCR sequencing covered roughly 230 trial participants: roughly 200 given two doses of AZD1222 and 26 given two doses of MenACWY control vaccine. Trial participants were enrolled into age subgroups of 18-55, 56-69 and 70-plus years, which contained roughly 140, 27 and 60 TCR-sequenced participants, respectively.

Reading the label with the study, this specimen's time point is: about 28 days (+/-7) after the second vaccine dose. AZD1222 recipients whose second dose came at about 4 weeks and those whose second dose came at about 12 weeks were combined into one group, since spike-specific TCR depth and breadth did not differ between the two schedules. Vaccinee samples came from UK trials COV001 and COV002, including a single-blind randomized controlled phase 2/3 trial of AZD1222 (ChAdOx1 nCoV-19) in healthy adults. For TCRbeta chain sequencing, PBMC samples were collected from trial participants at day 0 and at day 28 after the second dose. The CDR3 measures 13 amino acids from cysteine to phenylalanine. Only the CDR3 DNA is retained, 39 bases long and in frame from the first base. The germline V gene (reference sequence) sets CDR1 to SEHNR and CDR2 to FQNEAQ. The germline ends are 7 bases apart after V is trimmed by 5 bases and J by 1 base.

Worth noting for this clone: Its specific antigen is unknown. Nothing much larger sits one base from this clone, and base qualities are not available.

Study-wide conclusions, independent of this receptor: Conclusions about previously exposed vaccinees are limited because only five to seven AZD1222 recipients were SARS-CoV-2 seropositive at baseline. Participants were mostly white British, with more females than males. The authors suggested clonal diversity may have been underestimated. Because no day 14 peak-response samples were available, repertoires were characterized only after the peak T cell response. Reportedly, almost half of the unique spike-specific TCRs recognized epitopes lying outside the regions that are mutated in the B.1.351 and B.1.1.7 variants. In the small 56-69-year group, the increase in depth fell short of significance, most likely because of low power. The whole spike protein was spanned by vaccine-associated CD4 TCRs, and dominant responses were seen in regions 160-218 and 743-854. After two AZD1222 doses, both the breadth and the depth of spike-specific TCRs were significantly higher than at day 0 and than in MenACWY recipients.

The CDR3 regions of human TCRbeta chains were analyzed by immunosequencing. Per the source publication's procedure: Repertoire TCRs were checked for matches against a reference library of SARS-CoV-2-specific TCRs that had been generated using the MIRA antigen-specificity platform. Breadth was defined as the fraction of unique TCRs that were SARS-CoV-2-associated. Depth was defined as the fraction of total T cells that were SARS-CoV-2-associated. Each spike-specific TCR was assigned to its reactive spike region and to a CD4 or CD8 class using the MIRA data. Log10-transformed breadth and depth values were compared by one-way ANOVA with Sidak's multiple comparisons tests. TCRdb obtained this table from immuneACCESS and retained in-frame rearrangements with V and J assigned. These tables miss some clones; where compared with another copy, unresolved V genes account for less than half of the shortfall, and the remainder is unexplained. The V and J calls and clone size are taken from that table; D and trimming were inferred from the DNA. The sample table records some 90,000 clones; roughly nine tenths of these occur just once. The ten largest clones represent approximately 5% of the sample.

The sample was peripheral blood, taken 28 days after the second AZD1222 dose. This sequence uses TRBV7-9 and TRBJ2-3; TRBD1 is a weak D gene call, 6 bases matching. This TCR was sampled from an adult who received the AZD1222 COVID-19 vaccine. The CDR3 corresponds to CASSRTGTDTQYF. The nucleotides read TGTGCCAGCAGCCGGACAGGCACAGATACGCAGTATTTT.